Listed below are T cell receptor beta chains from one sample, sequenced in a study of blood T cell repertoires in COVID-19. Clones were read by immunoSEQ multiplex PCR, and TCRdb kept only the in-frame ones, dropping some. The profile shows more than 70,000 clones, 86% of them singletons. The material sequenced was peripheral blood. Receptor source: a woman aged 80 or older with acute or convalescent COVID-19. CDR3s include the opening cysteine and the closing phenylalanine or tryptophan. A D gene is named only where the DNA matches it firmly. Size is omitted from some rows. Given values are once, few, many or a class for expanded clones.

clone_size d_call j_call v_call cdr3_nt cdr3_aa
once NA TRBJ2-2 TRBV6-6 TGTGCCAGCAGGGTAACAGCGAACACCGGGGAGCTGTTTTTT CASRVTANTGELFF
NA TRBD1 TRBJ1-6 TRBV28 TGTGCCAGCAGACCCCCCCTCGACAGGGGTAATTCACCCCTCCACTTT CASRPPLDRGNSPLHF
NA NA TRBJ2-7 TRBV2 TGTGCCAGCAGTGAAACCCTAGCAGCTTCGTCCTACGAGCAGTACTTC CASSETLAASSYEQYF
few TRBD1 TRBJ2-1 TRBV11-3 TGTGCCAGCAGCACACCTTGGGCAGGGGGTCGATACAATGAGCAGTTCTTC CASSTPWAGGRYNEQFF
NA TRBD1 TRBJ2-7 TRBV29-1 TGCAGCGTTTCTGTGTGGGACAGGGACTACGAGCAGTACTTC CSVSVWDRDYEQYF
NA TRBD1 TRBJ1-1 TRBV15 TGTGCCACCAGCATAACCGGGACAGGGGGCACTGAAGCTTTCTTT CATSITGTGGTEAFF
NA NA TRBJ2-1 TRBV12-5 TGTGCTAGTGGTTTGGCCCCGGTCTTCTACTCCTACAATGAGCAGTTCTTC CASGLAPVFYSYNEQFF
few NA TRBJ2-1 TRBV5-1 TGCGCCAGCAGCCAGGCGGGTGCCTTCAATTACAATGAGCAGTTCTTC CASSQAGAFNYNEQFF
NA TRBD1 TRBJ1-2 TRBV11-3 TGTGCCAGCAGCTACGGCGCAGAGGGGGCCTATGGCTACACCTTC CASSYGAEGAYGYTF
once NA TRBJ2-7 TRBV19 TGTGCCAGTAGTATCGCCCCTGACTACTACGAGCAGTACTTC CASSIAPDYYEQYF
once TRBD1 TRBJ1-3 TRBV19 TGTGCCAGCCATCGCCTCGGGGACAGGGCAGCTGGAAACACCATATATTTT CASHRLGDRAAGNTIYF
once NA TRBJ2-7 TRBV5-1 TGCGCCAGCAGCTTGGCCGACGAGCAGTACTTC CASSLADEQYF
NA TRBD1 TRBJ1-1 TRBV6-2/TRBV6-3 TGTGCCAGCAGTAGAGGACAGGGCAACACTGAAGCTTTCTTT CASSRGQGNTEAFF
NA TRBD1 TRBJ2-2 TRBV18 TGTGCCAGCTCACCTTACCGACAGGGGAACGGGGAGCTGTTTTTT CASSPYRQGNGELFF
NA NA TRBJ1-5 TRBV19 TGTGCCAGTAGTATAGTGGCGGGGGATCAGCCCCAGCATTTT CASSIVAGDQPQHF
NA TRBD2 TRBJ2-1 TRBV10-3 TGTGCCATCAGTGAGGAGAGCGGGGGGAACGATGAGCAGTTCTTC CAISEESGGNDEQFF
NA TRBD1 TRBJ1-1 TRBV19 TGTGCCAGTAGTATTAGGGGGCTCTACCCTATGAACACTGAAGCTTTCTTT CASSIRGLYPMNTEAFF